This is a list of T cell receptor beta chains from one sample in a study of control samples from healthy donors and cancer patients. Sequencing was performed with immunoSEQ multiplex PCR; in TCRdb, only in-frame clones are kept and a portion is missing. The table shows 350,000 to 450,000 clones, with about nine tenths occurring only once. Sequencing was carried out using PBMCs. The receptors here all came from a man aged 35-49 years with head and neck cancer. CDR3s leave out the opening cysteine and the closing phenylalanine or tryptophan. Fields, in order: J gene, V gene, CDR3 protein.

J gene: TRBJ2-7
V gene: TRBV6-2/TRBV6-3
CDR3 protein: ASSFIGLAGEQY

J gene: TRBJ2-5
V gene: TRBV19
CDR3 protein: ASSIMLAAQETQY

J gene: TRBJ2-3
V gene: TRBV12-5
CDR3 protein: ASGLVHLASADTQY

J gene: TRBJ2-1
V gene: TRBV19
CDR3 protein: ASSIGGRRAEQF

J gene: TRBJ1-1
V gene: TRBV24-1
CDR3 protein: ATQGRLNTEAF

J gene: TRBJ2-7
V gene: TRBV3-1/TRBV3-2
CDR3 protein: ASSRGREQY

J gene: TRBJ2-5
V gene: TRBV5-1
CDR3 protein: ASSVGQGLGETQY

J gene: TRBJ2-5
V gene: TRBV2
CDR3 protein: ASSLELARETQY

J gene: TRBJ2-7
V gene: TRBV6-2/TRBV6-3
CDR3 protein: ASSLRTGAYEQY

J gene: TRBJ1-2
V gene: TRBV11-3
CDR3 protein: ASSLGAIGANYGYT

J gene: TRBJ1-1
V gene: TRBV5-6
CDR3 protein: ASSLFSTTGPEAF

J gene: TRBJ1-1
V gene: TRBV6-5
CDR3 protein: ASSSPSGTEAF

J gene: TRBJ2-2
V gene: TRBV7-9
CDR3 protein: ASSPGGGAGTGELF

J gene: TRBJ1-3
V gene: TRBV5-1
CDR3 protein: ASSPGTVGNTIY

J gene: TRBJ1-3
V gene: TRBV6-5
CDR3 protein: ASSLQVSNGNTIY

J gene: TRBJ2-5
V gene: TRBV24-1
CDR3 protein: ATRGAGVETQY

J gene: TRBJ2-1
V gene: TRBV5-4
CDR3 protein: ASSLEAWRDSYNEQF

J gene: TRBJ2-6
V gene: TRBV14
CDR3 protein: ASSPRGLAGANVLT

J gene: TRBJ1-1
V gene: TRBV3-1/TRBV3-2
CDR3 protein: ASSRTGVRSTEAF

J gene: TRBJ1-5
V gene: TRBV24-1
CDR3 protein: ATSAWDHQPQH

J gene: TRBJ2-7
V gene: TRBV18
CDR3 protein: ASSPSRTSGTYEQY

J gene: TRBJ2-4
V gene: TRBV24-1
CDR3 protein: ATSDATQRGGDIQY

J gene: TRBJ2-1
V gene: TRBV24-1
CDR3 protein: ATSDTQRPYNEQF

J gene: TRBJ2-7
V gene: TRBV4-1
CDR3 protein: ASSQVLAGAPYEQY

J gene: TRBJ2-5
V gene: TRBV9
CDR3 protein: ASGGARIEETQY

J gene: TRBJ1-1
V gene: TRBV4-3
CDR3 protein: ASSQIGAPGGSF

J gene: TRBJ2-7
V gene: TRBV4-2
CDR3 protein: ASSQESGTSYEQY

J gene: TRBJ2-7
V gene: TRBV14
CDR3 protein: ASSQGRGRGYEQY

J gene: TRBJ1-3
V gene: TRBV6-6
CDR3 protein: ASSILPGQIRSNSGNTIY

J gene: TRBJ1-4
V gene: TRBV19
CDR3 protein: ASSWASATNEKLF

J gene: TRBJ2-5
V gene: TRBV5-6
CDR3 protein: ASSRTGSETQY

J gene: TRBJ2-5
V gene: TRBV11-2
CDR3 protein: ASSLERWPGTQY

J gene: TRBJ2-4
V gene: TRBV3-1/TRBV3-2
CDR3 protein: ASSPGGNKNIQY

J gene: TRBJ1-1
V gene: TRBV5-6
CDR3 protein: ASSPWWGTEAF

J gene: TRBJ2-2
V gene: TRBV4-1
CDR3 protein: ASSLPGQGTGELF

J gene: TRBJ1-1
V gene: TRBV19
CDR3 protein: ASSIRLNTEAF

J gene: TRBJ2-5
V gene: TRBV9
CDR3 protein: ASSVFGQETQY

J gene: TRBJ1-1
V gene: TRBV6-5
CDR3 protein: ASSPGQRVAF

J gene: TRBJ2-7
V gene: TRBV3-1/TRBV3-2
CDR3 protein: ASSQGDRDSYEQY

J gene: TRBJ2-3
V gene: TRBV7-2
CDR3 protein: ASSIRTATDTQY

J gene: TRBJ2-5
V gene: TRBV19
CDR3 protein: ASSTGAGGRETQY

J gene: TRBJ2-7
V gene: TRBV9
CDR3 protein: ASSVGGDLTYEQY

J gene: TRBJ2-6
V gene: TRBV4-1
CDR3 protein: ASSPPWDRGIIPGANVLT

J gene: TRBJ2-7
V gene: TRBV3-1/TRBV3-2
CDR3 protein: ASSQSSGGGCEQY

J gene: TRBJ1-1
V gene: TRBV11-2
CDR3 protein: ASSLVGSATEAF

J gene: TRBJ1-1
V gene: TRBV6-5
CDR3 protein: ASSFSGVNTEAF

J gene: TRBJ2-6
V gene: TRBV28
CDR3 protein: ATIEGETGANVLT